This TCR beta chain came from a study of control samples from healthy donors and cancer patients (dated by TCRdb to 2020 to 2022). CDR1 and CDR2 (ENHRY, SYGVKD) derive from the germline V gene. The V end gives up 6 bases and the J end 5 bases, leaving 4 bases in the junction not matched to a gene. The CDR3 starts with the cysteine, ends with the phenylalanine, and has 13 residues. The kept DNA is CDR3 alone, 39 bases in frame from the first base. Library method: the immunoSEQ multiplex PCR assay. The table comes from immuneACCESS by way of TCRdb, which keeps in-frame sequences with V and J called. Part of the clones is missing from these tables; in studies checked, under half for an unresolved V gene and the rest for unknown reasons. This sample has approximately 150,000 clones in its table, and 75% to 95% of those were observed once. The ten largest account for roughly 3.2% of the sample. Comments on this clone: Its specific antigen is unknown. No base quality values were provided; no much bigger clone lies one nucleotide off.

The sample comprised blood. The rearrangement joined TRBV10-3 to TRBJ2-1; 7 junctional bases match TRBD2. The receptor comes from a young man in good health. At the DNA level, the sequence is TGTGCCATCAGCCTAGCGGAGGACAATGAGCAGTTCTTC. It translates to CAISLAEDNEQFF.